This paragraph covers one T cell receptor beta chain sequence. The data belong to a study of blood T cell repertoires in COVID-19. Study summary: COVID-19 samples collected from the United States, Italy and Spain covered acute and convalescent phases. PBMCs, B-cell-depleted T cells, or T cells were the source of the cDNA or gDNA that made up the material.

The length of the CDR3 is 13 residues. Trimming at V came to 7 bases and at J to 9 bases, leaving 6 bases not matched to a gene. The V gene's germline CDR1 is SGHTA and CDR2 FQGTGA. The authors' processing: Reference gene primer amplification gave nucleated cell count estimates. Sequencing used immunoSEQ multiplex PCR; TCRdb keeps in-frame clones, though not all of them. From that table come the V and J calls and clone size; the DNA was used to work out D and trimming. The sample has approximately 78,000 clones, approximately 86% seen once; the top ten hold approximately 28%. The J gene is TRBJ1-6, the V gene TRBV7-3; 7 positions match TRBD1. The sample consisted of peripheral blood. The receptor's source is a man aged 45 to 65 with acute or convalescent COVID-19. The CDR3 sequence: CASNQGVGSPLHF. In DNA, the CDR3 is TGTGCCAGCAATCAGGGGGTCGGTTCACCCCTCCACTTT. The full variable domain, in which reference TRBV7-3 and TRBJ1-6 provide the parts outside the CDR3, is GAGVSQTPSNKVTEKGKYVELRCDPISGHTALYWYRQSLGQGPEFLIYFQGTGAADDSGLPNDRFFAVRPEGSVSTLKIQRTERGDSAVYLCASNQGVGSPLHFGNGTRLTVT.